Reported below is one T cell receptor beta chain. This entry belongs to a study of cytomegalovirus exposure and HLA in healthy donors. Study-level background: Earlier, 150 million to 200 million T cells were analyzed, and 90 million to 140 million unique TCR beta sequences were found among them.

Germline values: CDR1 MNHEY, CDR2 SVGAGI. The trim removed 7 bases at V and 0 bases at J, leaving 5 bases unmatched. The CDR3 extends over 14 amino acids. With 60 Vbeta and 13 Jbeta primers, the PCR was carried out. TCRdb's table, derived via immunoSEQ multiplex PCR, lists solely in-frame clones and lacks some. The table records over 120,000 clones, 75% to 80% of them present only once. This receptor was obtained from a male donor in good health and CMV-seronegative. Specimen: PBMCs. The chain combines TRBV6-5 with TRBJ1-2; 7 nucleotides agree with TRBD1. The CDR3 DNA is TGTGCCAGCATTCGGGACAGCTCTAACTATGGCTACACCTTC. Translation: CASIRDSSNYGYTF.